This TCR beta chain came from a study of T cell responses to AZD1222 COVID-19 vaccine. Clones were read by immunoSEQ multiplex PCR, and TCRdb kept only the in-frame ones, dropping some. The data show some 96,000 clones, around 89% seen once. The TCR sequence derives from an adult in good health. Sample: peripheral blood, taken on day 0 of AZD1222 vaccination.

The DNA of the CDR3 is TGTGCCAGCAGCTGGGGGGCCAGCCCTCAGTACTTC. It encodes CASSWGASPQYF. The rearrangement joins TRBV5-8 to TRBJ2-4; D is perhaps TRBD1 or TRBD2 (6 bases each). The CDR3 covers 12 residues. The V end lost 3 bases, the J end lost 12 bases, and 13 bases lay between the germline ends. Germline CDR1 SGHTS, CDR2 YDEGEE.